This TCR beta chain was obtained from a study of vaccination and CD4 T cells after COVID-19. Treatment defined: approximately nine-day PBMC culture with coronavirus spike peptide pools or control peptides (ViraFEST assay). Study results and limitations: SARS-CoV-2-reactive clonotypes rose nonsignificantly, with the median going from about 20 to 38.

Germline CDR1 and CDR2: SGHTA and FQGNSA. CDR3 length: 15 amino acids. Concerning this clonotype: The antigen remains unidentified. A read error may be the cause here, since a much bigger clone is one base away.

The Oncomine TCR Beta short-read assay sequenced DNA from cultured CD4+ T cells. MiXCR was run by TCRdb on the PCR reads, yielding one entry per CDR3 protein. This table holds 10,000 to 15,000 distinct CDR3 sequences, approximately 53% found once. This clonotype was obtained from a human donor who had recovered from COVID-19. Sequencing was carried out using CD4+ T cells from blood, cultured in vitro. The V call is TRBV7-2, the J call TRBJ2-7; 10 nucleotides agree with TRBD1. This chain's CDR3 is CAGSSGQGRTYEQYF. In DNA, the CDR3 is TGTGCCGGCAGCTCGGGACAGGGGAGAACCTACGAGCAGTACTTC. Looking up the rest from reference TRBV7-2 and TRBJ2-7 gives the full variable domain: GAGVSQSPSNKVTEKGKDVELRCDPISGHTALYWYRQSLGQGLEFLIYFQGNSAPDKSGLPSDRFSAERTGGSVSTLTIQRTQQEDSAVYLCAGSSGQGRTYEQYFGPGTRLTVT.